The next 27 T cell receptor beta chains were all read from a single sample in a study of T cells in narcolepsy. Assay used: immunoSEQ multiplex PCR; TCRdb lists only in-frame clones, some missing. The sample lists tens of thousands of clones; around 87% were seen once. Sequenced: memory (CD45RA-) CD4+ T cells from blood. These receptors came from a human donor in good health.

This clone showed up just a few times. The V and J genes are TRBV28 and TRBJ2-7, with a weak D call TRBD2 (6 bases). V lost 7 bases, J lost 2 bases, and 18 bases lay in between. The CDR3 totals 15 residues. Germline assignment: CDR1 MDHEN and CDR2 SYDVKM. CDR3 loop: CASMTPGTSAYEQYF. DNA of the CDR3: TGTGCCAGCATGACCCCGGGGACTTCAGCCTACGAGCAGTACTTC. Looking up the rest from reference TRBV28 and TRBJ2-7 gives the full variable domain: DVKVTQSSRYLVKRTGEKVFLECVQDMDHENMFWYRQDPGLGLRLIYFSYDVKMKEKGDIPEGYSVSREKKERFSLILESASTNQTSMYLCASMTPGTSAYEQYFGPGTRLTVT.

The chain uses TRBV19 and TRBJ1-1; tentative D call: TRBD1 (5 bases). The ends were cut back, 10 bases at V and 4 bases at J, with 13 bases in the middle. The CDR3 loop spans 12 amino acids. Germline assignment: CDR1 LNHDA and CDR2 SQIVND (reference sequence). The CDR3, as DNA: TGTGCCATCGGAGGCCAGGGCACTGAAGCTTTCTTT. Translated, it gives CAIGGQGTEAFF.

This clone has only one observation. The chain uses TRBV7-9 and TRBJ1-2, with 8 nucleotides matching TRBD1. V gave up 1 base and J gave up 4 bases; unmatched junction bases: 2. The CDR3 extends over 14 amino acids. The germline gives CDR1 SEHNR, CDR2 FQNEAQ (reference sequence). CDR3 sequence (DNA): TGTGCCAGCAGCTTAGGGACAGGGACCTATGGCTACACCTTC. Translating gives CASSLGTGTYGYTF.

This chain links TRBV7-8 with TRBJ2-7; 7 positions match TRBD1. Germline V gives CDR1 SGHVS, CDR2 FQNEAQ. The J segment lost 3 bases and the V segment lost 1 base, leaving 6 bases of the junction unmatched. The CDR3 runs to 15 residues. The CDR3 sequence: CASSLEGTARYEQYF. Here the CDR3 DNA reads TGTGCCAGCAGCTTAGAAGGGACAGCACGCTACGAGCAGTACTTC.

The V call is TRBV5-4, the J call TRBJ2-3; a possible D gene is TRBD2 (6 bases). Per germline, CDR1 SGHNT and CDR2 YYREEE (reference sequence). The CDR3 covers 14 residues. Trimming cost V 4 bases and J 4 bases, with 13 bases left between them. The CDR3 region has the DNA TGTGCCAGCAGCGAGTCCGGGGAGGCAGATACGCAGTATTTT. This encodes CASSESGEADTQYF.

The chain carries TRBV7-2 and TRBJ2-3, with 10 positions matching TRBD2. The length of the CDR3 is 16 residues. Trimming at V came to 5 bases and at J to 3 bases, leaving 8 bases not matched to a gene. Germline CDR1 and CDR2: SGHTA and FQGNSA. This CDR3 is CASSQLAGGGTDTQYF. The CDR3 DNA is TGTGCCAGCAGCCAGTTAGCGGGGGGCGGGACAGATACGCAGTATTTT.

The rearrangement joins TRBV30 to TRBJ1-2, with a tentative D call TRBD1 (5 bases). Germline CDR1 GTSNPN, CDR2 SVGIG (reference sequence). The CDR3 sequence is 12 residues long. The V gene lost 7 bases and the J gene lost 5 bases, with 14 bases spanning the gap. In nucleotides, the CDR3 is TGTGCCTCCTTCCTGGGGGTTTATGGCTACACCTTC. Its protein product is CASFLGVYGYTF.

The chain employs TRBV7-2 and TRBJ2-1, with D possibly called TRBD1 or TRBD2 (6 bases each). Trimming shortened V by 5 bases and J by 0 bases, and 17 bases separated the two germline ends. Germline CDR1 is SGHTA and CDR2 is FQGNSA. The CDR3 consists of 17 residues. The CDR3, as DNA: TGTGCCAGCAGCCTGGAGGGGGTCCTGAGCTCCTACAATGAGCAGTTCTTC. Translation gives CASSLEGVLSSYNEQFF.

The J gene is TRBJ1-3, the V gene TRBV13; 8 positions agree with TRBD1. CDR1 and CDR2 (germline): PRHDT, FYEKMQ (reference sequence). Unmatched junction bases numbered 3, after V lost 4 bases and J lost 4 bases. The CDR3 sequence is 14 residues long. The CDR3: CASSYGQGGNTIYF. In DNA, the CDR3 is TGTGCCAGCAGCTATGGACAGGGAGGAAACACCATATATTTT.

This sequence joins TRBV10-3 and TRBJ1-1, with 7 bases that match TRBD1. CDR1 is ENHRY, CDR2 SYGVKD, per germline. Germline trimming cut 8 bases from V and 3 bases from J; bases unmatched to any gene: 9. This CDR3 has 14 residues. Here the CDR3 reads CAIAAGTDDTEAFF. CDR3 in DNA: TGTGCCATCGCCGCTGGGACAGATGACACTGAAGCTTTCTTT.

This chain joins TRBV4-1 and TRBJ2-7, with 9 bases aligning to TRBD2. There are 15 residues in the CDR3. Germline CDR1 MGHRA, CDR2 YSYEKL. Trimming at V came to 6 bases and at J to 8 bases, leaving 14 bases not matched to a gene. CDR3 DNA sequence: TGCGCCAGCAGGGGCCATTTAGCGGGAGATCAGCAGCAGTACTTC. It encodes CASRGHLAGDQQQYF.

The genes are TRBV11-2 and TRBJ1-5; tentatively, D is TRBD1 (6 bases). Per the germline V gene, CDR1 is SGHAT and CDR2 is FQNNGV. Trimming cost V 4 bases and J 7 bases, with 14 bases left between them. The CDR3 totals 14 residues. For the CDR3, the DNA is TGTGCCAGCAGCTCCGGGACACCCGTCCAGCCCCAGCATTTT. Translated, it gives CASSSGTPVQPQHF.

This clone has a single count. The rearrangement joins TRBV25-1 to TRBJ1-3; no clear D gene. This CDR3 region has 14 residues. V lost 2 bases and J lost 2, with 7 bases in between. Germline loops: CDR1 MGHDK, CDR2 SYGVNS. CDR3 in DNA: TGTGCCAGCAGTGAAGGTATAGCTGGAAACACCATATATTTT. It specifies CASSEGIAGNTIYF. The whole variable domain, remainder taken from reference TRBV25-1 and TRBJ1-3, is EADIYQTPRYLVIGTGKKITLECSQTMGHDKMYWYQQDPGMELHLIHYSYGVNSTEKGDLSSESTVSRIRTEHFPLTLESARPSHTSQYLCASSEGIAGNTIYFGEGSWLTVV.

The chain is built from TRBV27 and TRBJ2-5; D gene ambiguous. CDR3 length equals 15 residues. Germline V gene lookup returns CDR1 MNHEY and CDR2 SMNVEV (reference sequence). V gave up 3 bases and J gave up 3 bases, with 14 bases separating them. CDR3 nucleotides: TGTGCCAGCAGTTTTGCGAGCAACTGGGAAGAGACCCAGTACTTC. Translated, it gives CASSFASNWEETQYF.

The chain joins TRBV5-6 to TRBJ2-7; D not resolved. Germline-derived CDR1 and CDR2 are SGHDT and YYEEEE. Trimming took off 3 bases at V and 2 bases at J, with 15 bases between the two ends. The CDR3 sequence is 15 residues long. Here the CDR3 reads CASSSTLDVAYEQYF. The CDR3, as DNA: TGTGCCAGCAGCTCGACCCTTGACGTAGCCTACGAGCAGTACTTC.

This sequence joins TRBV6-1 and TRBJ1-6, with D tentatively TRBD1 (5 bases). Germline V gene data show CDR1 as MNHNS and CDR2 as SASEGT. The CDR3 spans 14 residues. V lost 7 bases to trimming and J lost 10 bases, with 17 bases between them. The DNA of the CDR3 is TGTGCCAGCATTGGAAGTATTCGGGGCTCACCCCTCCACTTT. Encoded protein: CASIGSIRGSPLHF.

CDR3 DNA: TGTGCCAGCAGCCGGGGCGGAGGCGGGGTAGATACGCAGTATTTT. It codes for CASSRGGGGVDTQYF. The chain couples TRBV9 to TRBJ2-3; D is perhaps TRBD2 (6 bases). Trimming cost V 4 bases and J 5 bases, with 17 bases left between them. The CDR3 is 15 residues long. Germline CDR1 and CDR2: SGDLS and YYNGEE.

The chain has TRBV7-9 and TRBJ1-4, with D perhaps TRBD1 (6 bases). This CDR3 spans 14 amino acids. The V and J ends lost 3 bases and 7 bases respectively, with 12 bases between them. Germline CDR1 is SEHNR and CDR2 is FQNEAQ (reference sequence). The CDR3 bases are TGTGCCAGCAGCTTCAGGGGAGATGGTGAAAAACTGTTTTTT. Encoded protein: CASSFRGDGEKLFF.

J is TRBJ1-3 and V is TRBV18, with D possibly matching TRBD1 (5 bases). With 2 bases removed from V and 4 bases from J, the gap between germline ends came to 15 bases. The CDR3 loop spans 16 amino acids. Per the germline V gene, CDR1 is KGHSH and CDR2 is LQKENI. The CDR3 DNA sequence: TGTGCCAGCTCACCAAGCCATGCCAGGGCCGGAAACACCATATATTTT. Translating gives CASSPSHARAGNTIYF.

The rearrangement joins TRBV27 to TRBJ2-1; tentative D call: TRBD2 (7 bases). V lost 5 bases to trimming and J lost 8 bases, with 13 bases between them. The CDR3 totals 13 residues. The germline CDR1 and CDR2 sequences are MNHEY and SMNVEV (reference sequence). CDR3: CASSLREGDEQFF. The CDR3 DNA reads TGTGCCAGCAGTCTGAGGGAGGGGGATGAGCAGTTCTTC.

The V call is TRBV6-6, the J call TRBJ2-1; 7 positions agree with TRBD2. The germline V gene encodes CDR1 MNHNY and CDR2 SVGAGI (reference sequence). J lost 2 bases, V lost 4 bases, and 5 bases had no gene match. The CDR3 is 15 residues long. The chain's CDR3 is CASSFGDYPYNEQFF. The CDR3 bases are TGTGCCAGCAGTTTTGGGGACTATCCCTACAATGAGCAGTTCTTC.

The rearrangement joins TRBV28 to TRBJ1-3; TRBD1 might be the D (6 bases). The CDR3 covers 16 residues. CDR1 is MDHEN and CDR2 is SYDVKM in the germline V gene. Trimming cost V 6 bases and J 0 bases, with 15 bases left between them. CDR3 sequence reads: CASSPQGSYSGNTIYF. The CDR3 DNA is TGTGCCAGCAGCCCACAGGGCAGCTACTCTGGAAACACCATATATTTT.

The V call is TRBV30, the J call TRBJ1-2; a possible D gene is TRBD1 (6 bases). V lost 0 bases and J lost 2, with 10 bases in between. The CDR3 length is 14 residues. Germline assignment: CDR1 GTSNPN and CDR2 SVGIG (reference sequence). DNA for the CDR3: TGTGCCTGGAGTGTACTAGGACAGAACTATGGCTACACCTTC. Residues: CAWSVLGQNYGYTF.

This sequence joins TRBV5-1 and TRBJ1-1; 7 nucleotides align to TRBD1. V lost 4 bases to trimming and J lost 4 bases; unmatched junction nucleotides: 7. This CDR3 is built from 14 residues. In germline, CDR1 is SGHRS, CDR2 YFSETQ. CDR3 DNA sequence: TGCGCCAGCAGCCCCACAGGGGCAGCCACTGAAGCTTTCTTT. It specifies CASSPTGAATEAFF.

The chain has TRBV4-1 and TRBJ2-7; 9 bases are shared with TRBD2. The ends lost 5 bases at V and 0 bases at J; junction bases unmatched: 8. This CDR3 has 16 residues. Germline V gives CDR1 MGHRA, CDR2 YSYEKL. The CDR3 loop reads CASSSLVAGASYEQYF. The CDR3 coding sequence is TGCGCCAGCAGCTCCCTGGTAGCGGGGGCCTCCTACGAGCAGTACTTC.

The J gene is TRBJ1-2, the V gene TRBV6-1; D ambiguous. Germline CDR1 reads MNHNS; CDR2 reads SASEGT. V dropped 2 bases and J dropped 4 bases, with 11 bases sitting between them. This CDR3 is built from 14 residues. CDR3 amino acids: CASSERTGGYGYTF. CDR3 DNA: TGTGCCAGCAGTGAACGAACGGGAGGCTATGGCTACACCTTC.

This clone was seen a single time. The chain is built from TRBV11-2 and TRBJ1-5; D unresolved. CDR1 SGHAT and CDR2 FQNNGV come from the germline V gene. This CDR3 has 12 amino acids. V was shortened by 5 bases and J by 4 bases, with 6 bases between the two germline ends. CDR3 amino acids: CASSPGNQPQHF. The CDR3 coding sequence is TGTGCCAGCAGCCCGGGAAATCAGCCCCAGCATTTT. Using reference TRBV11-2 and TRBJ1-5 for the parts outside the CDR3, the full variable domain is EAGVAQSPRYKIIEKRQSVAFWCNPISGHATLYWYQQILGQGPKLLIQFQNNGVVDDSQLPKDRFSAERLKGVDSTLKIQPAKLEDSAVYLCASSPGNQPQHFGDGTRLSIL.